This record looks at one T cell receptor beta chain sequence and its context. Per the original data handling: Scientists estimated how many nucleated cells there were by amplifying reference gene primers. Sequenced by immunoSEQ multiplex PCR; TCRdb stores in-frame clones only, minus some. V and J calls plus clone size are reproduced from that table; the DNA served to infer D and trimming. The table records fewer than 400,000 clones, 70% to 90% of them present only once. These data are taken from a study of blood T cell repertoires in COVID-19. Study summary: Samples of COVID-19 (acute and convalescent) were obtained from the United States, Italy and Spain. The cDNA or gDNA used as material had been derived from T cells, B-cell-depleted T cells, or PBMCs.

The CDR3 runs to 14 residues. Germline CDR1 reads MDHEN; CDR2 reads SYDVKM. Trimming took 3 bases from V and 4 from J, leaving 12 bases between them. This rearrangement joins TRBV28 to TRBJ1-1, with D possibly matching TRBD1 (5 bases). The sequenced material came from peripheral blood. The source is a human donor in a cohort sampled during active COVID-19. Written as DNA, the CDR3 is TGTGCCAGCAGTTTCGATCGGGGGGGCACTGAAGCTTTCTTT. This encodes CASSFDRGGTEAFF.